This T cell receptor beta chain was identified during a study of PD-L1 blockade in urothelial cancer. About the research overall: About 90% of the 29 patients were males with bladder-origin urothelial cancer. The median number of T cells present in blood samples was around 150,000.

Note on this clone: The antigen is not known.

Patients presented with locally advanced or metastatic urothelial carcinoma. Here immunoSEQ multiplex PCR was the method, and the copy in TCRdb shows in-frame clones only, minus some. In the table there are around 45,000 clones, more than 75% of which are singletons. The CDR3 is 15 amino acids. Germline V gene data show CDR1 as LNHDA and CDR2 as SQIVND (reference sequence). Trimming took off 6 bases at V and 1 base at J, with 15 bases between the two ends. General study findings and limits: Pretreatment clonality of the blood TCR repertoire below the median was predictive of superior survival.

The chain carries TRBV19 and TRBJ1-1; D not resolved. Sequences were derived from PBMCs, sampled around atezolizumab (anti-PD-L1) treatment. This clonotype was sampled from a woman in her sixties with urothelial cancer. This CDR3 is CASRHDIYPNTEAFF. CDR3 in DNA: TGTGCCAGTAGACACGACATATACCCGAACACTGAAGCTTTCTTT. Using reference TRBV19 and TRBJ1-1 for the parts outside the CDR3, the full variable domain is DGGITQSPKYLFRKEGQNVTLSCEQNLNHDAMYWYRQDPGQGLRLIYYSQIVNDFQKGDIAEGYSVSREKKESFPLTVTSAQKNPTAFYLCASRHDIYPNTEAFFGQGTRLTVV.